This T cell receptor (beta chain) was sequenced during a study of CXCR3-negative and CXCR3-positive naive CD8 T cells. For the study at large: About 135 million TRB reads in total, about 1.5 +/- 0.3 million per library.

In the case of this clonotype: Its antigen is as yet unknown.

UMI-labeled 5' RACE TRB cDNA libraries were prepared from the cells. From its re-call of the 5' RACE reads, TCRdb lists each CDR3 protein once, without DNA. The sample table includes 48,000 or so distinct CDR3 sequences. Study outcomes and limitations: In both naive subsets diversity was comparably high, whereas memory CD8+ cells showed much lower diversity. Upon cryopreservation, CXCR3 expression partially decreased, and most assays used fresh PBMCs.

The sorting of each CD8+ T cell subset was done in triplicate, at some 300,000 cells each. CDR1 DFQATT and CDR2 SNEGSKA come from the germline V gene (reference sequence). The CDR3 spans 13 residues. The genes are TRBV20-1 and TRBJ2-7. The receptor was isolated from a human donor in good health. Some clones in this sample may be carry-over from other donors' samples. Material: memory CD8+ T cells from blood. This CDR3 reads CSATRTVNYEQYF.